This TCR beta chain comes out of a study of post-analysis software for immune sequencing data. As to this clonotype: What it binds is not known.

Researchers reported that TCR beta cDNA libraries carried unique molecular identifiers. TCRdb reprocessed the PCR reads via MiXCR and lists one record per CDR3 protein. This table has approximately 770,000 distinct CDR3 sequences, around 45% appearing once. Study-level results: In patients, TRBV5-6, TRBV5-1 and TRBV20-1 belonged to roughly 5 TRBV segments found more frequently than in controls.

Trimming took off 3 bases at V and 3 bases at J, with 6 bases between the two ends. Per germline, CDR1 MNHNS and CDR2 SASEGT. CDR3 size: 12 residues. Sample: blood. This chain joins TRBV6-1 and TRBJ2-7; D not resolved. This sequence was found in a girl between 5 and 17 years old with multiple sclerosis. DNA for the CDR3: TGTGCCAGCAGTGACTCTTACTACGAGCAGTACTTC. Its translation: CASSDSYYEQYF.